Each of the 15 T cell receptor beta chains below was sequenced from the same sample in a study of T cell repertoires in aging, cancer and after chemotherapy. A mixed TRB-A/B primer pool amplified rearranged TRB by multiplex touch-down PCR. TCRdb passed the multiplex PCR reads through MiXCR, listing each CDR3 protein once. The data show 9,500 to 15,000 distinct CDR3 sequences, 30% to 40% seen once. Peripheral blood genomic DNA, not sorted cells or RNA, was the template. Sequencing was carried out using blood. All receptors derive from a human donor in good health. The donor label of this sample is uncertain.

The gene calls are TRBV6-1 and TRBJ2-1; 11 bases match TRBD2. Germline CDR1 and CDR2: MNHNS and SASEGT. Unmatched junction bases numbered 5, after V lost 8 bases and J lost 2 bases. The length of the CDR3 is 15 residues. The chain's CDR3 is CASPSGGFTYNEQFF. As DNA, the CDR3 is TGTGCCAGCCCTAGCGGGGGGTTCACCTACAATGAGCAGTTCTTC.

The genes are TRBV7-6 and TRBJ2-2, with D perhaps TRBD1 or TRBD2 (5 bases each). This CDR3 spans 16 amino acids. V lost 6 bases and J 2 bases, leaving 16 bases between the germline ends. Germline CDR1 is SGHVS and CDR2 is FNYEAQ. The CDR3 DNA reads TGTGCCAGCAGTTTAAGGGACGCACTAAACACCGGGGAGCTGTTTTTT. Amino acids: CASSLRDALNTGELFF.

This clonotype is categorized as medium-sized. The J gene is TRBJ1-6, the V gene TRBV5-6, with 7 bases lining up with TRBD1. The CDR3 length is 17 residues. Losses at the gene ends were 0 bases for V and 10 bases for J; bases not matched to a gene: 13. Germline CDR1 SGHDT, CDR2 YYEEEE. CDR3 in amino acids: CASSLGPYRGPGSPLHF. CDR3 in DNA: TGTGCCAGCAGCTTGGGCCCTTACAGGGGACCTGGGTCACCCCTCCACTTT.

The V gene is TRBV12-3 or TRBV12-4, the J gene TRBJ2-1, with D perhaps being TRBD1 or TRBD2 (6 bases each). CDR3 size: 14 residues. The germline V and J ends were trimmed by 3 bases and 3 bases, with 9 bases remaining between them. The CDR3 protein is CASSFGGLYNEQFF. The CDR3 nucleotides read TGTGCCAGCAGTTTTGGGGGGCTCTACAATGAGCAGTTCTTC.

This clonotype was counted a few times. The chain joins TRBV19 to TRBJ1-1; D is undetermined. This CDR3 is 13 amino acids long. The germline gives CDR1 LNHDA, CDR2 SQIVND (reference sequence). V was clipped by 6 bases and J by 3 bases, with 11 bases between them. CDR3 region: CASRDTTDTEAFF. CDR3 bases: TGTGCCAGTAGAGACACGACGGACACTGAAGCTTTCTTT.

V is TRBV6-5 and J is TRBJ1-1; D remains unclear. The germline V gene encodes CDR1 MNHEY and CDR2 SVGAGI. The CDR3 length is 14 residues. Trimming took 3 bases from V and 5 from J, leaving 13 bases between them. The CDR3 here is CASSYFGFGTEAFF. CDR3 DNA sequence: TGTGCCAGCAGTTATTTTGGCTTTGGAACTGAAGCTTTCTTT.

This clonotype has just a few counts. The CDR3 sequence: CASSYFPGGTEAFF. The CDR3 DNA follows: TGTGCCAGCAGTTACTTCCCCGGGGGGACTGAAGCTTTCTTT. The chain couples TRBV6-5 to TRBJ1-1, with a possible D match to TRBD1 (5 bases). Germline assignment: CDR1 MNHEY and CDR2 SVGAGI. The CDR3 consists of 14 residues. Trimming removed 1 base from V and 5 bases from J, with 11 bases in between.

The chain employs TRBV6-1 and TRBJ2-3; 7 bases fit TRBD2. The ends lost 6 bases at V and 3 bases at J; junction bases unmatched: 9. This CDR3 spans 15 amino acids. The germline CDR1 and CDR2 sequences are MNHNS and SASEGT. The CDR3 protein is CASRLGGAVTDTQYF. The DNA for the CDR3 is TGTGCCAGCAGATTGGGAGGGGCCGTTACAGATACGCAGTATTTT.

The J gene is TRBJ1-1, the V gene TRBV18; D is unresolved. V shed 3 bases and J shed 1 base, with 12 bases lying between them. Germline CDR1 KGHSH, CDR2 LQKENI. This CDR3 has 15 amino acids. CDR3 DNA sequence: TGTGCCAGCTCACCGCGTTGGACGGGGAACACTGAAGCTTTCTTT. This gives the protein CASSPRWTGNTEAFF. Looking up the rest from reference TRBV18 and TRBJ1-1 gives the full variable domain: NAGVMQNPRHLVRRRGQEARLRCSPMKGHSHVYWYRQLPEEGLKFMVYLQKENIIDESGMPKERFSAEFPKEGPSILRIQQVVRGDSAAYFCASSPRWTGNTEAFFGQGTRLTVV.

This clonotype has a handful of counts. The V call is TRBV14, the J call TRBJ2-2; D may be TRBD1 (6 bases). With 2 bases removed from V and 2 bases from J, the gap between germline ends came to 9 bases. Germline-derived CDR1 and CDR2 are SGHDN and FVKESK. This CDR3 spans 15 amino acids. CDR3 residues: CASSQLQGNTGELFF. DNA of the CDR3: TGTGCCAGCAGCCAACTACAGGGAAACACCGGGGAGCTGTTTTTT.

This clonotype occurred a few times. The rearrangement links TRBV5-4 to TRBJ2-3; the D gene is possibly TRBD2 (7 bases). The V gene lost 0 bases and the J gene lost 4 bases, with 12 bases spanning the gap. Germline CDR1 and CDR2: SGHNT and YYREEE (reference sequence). The CDR3 covers 15 residues. This chain's CDR3 is CASSLVGGLADTQYF. The CDR3 DNA reads TGTGCCAGCAGCTTGGTCGGGGGGCTTGCAGATACGCAGTATTTT.

The chain recombines TRBV7-9 with TRBJ2-7; D perhaps matches TRBD1 (6 bases). Germline V gene data show CDR1 as SEHNR and CDR2 as FQNEAQ (reference sequence). V shed 6 bases and J shed 2 bases, with 17 bases lying between them. This CDR3 is built from 15 residues. In nucleotides, the CDR3 is TGTGCCAGCAGTTTAACCGACAGGAACGCCTACGAGCAGTACTTC. Encoded protein: CASSLTDRNAYEQYF. Filled out from reference TRBV7-9 and TRBJ2-7, the complete variable domain reads DTGVSQNPRHKITKRGQNVTFRCDPISEHNRLYWYRQTLGQGPEFLTYFQNEAQLEKSRLLSDRFSAERPKGSFSTLEIQRTEQGDSAMYLCASSLTDRNAYEQYFGPGTRLTVT.

As to this clonotype: A much larger clone lies one base from this, so it may be a read error. The chain carries TRBV6-4 and TRBJ2-2, with D maybe TRBD2 (7 bases). The length of the CDR3 is 15 residues. Germline values: CDR1 MRHNA, CDR2 SNTAGT. The germline V and J ends were trimmed by 4 bases and 4 bases, with 13 bases remaining between them. CDR3 nucleotides: TGTGCCAGCAGTGCTAGAGGGGGGGCCACCGGGGAGCTGTTTTTT. Its translation: CASSARGGATGELFF.

This chain uses TRBV10-3 with TRBJ1-2; D gene ambiguous. Germline V gene sequence: CDR1 ENHRY, CDR2 SYGVKD. Trimming removed 0 bases from V and 4 bases from J, with 6 bases in between. The length of the CDR3 is 13 residues. This CDR3 reads CAISESYGYGYTF. Here the CDR3 DNA reads TGTGCCATCAGTGAGTCGTATGGCTATGGCTACACCTTC.

By share of the sample, this clonotype is medium-sized. The genes are TRBV29-1 and TRBJ1-1; no definite D call. Germline CDR1 is SQVTM and CDR2 is ANQGSEA. The germline V and J ends were trimmed by 3 bases and 1 base, with 9 bases remaining between them. The CDR3 runs to 13 residues. CDR3 sequence reads: CSVDDKWNTEAFF. CDR3 in DNA: TGCAGCGTTGATGACAAATGGAACACTGAAGCTTTCTTT.